This passage covers 19 T cell receptor beta chains from one sample sequenced in a study of blood T cell repertoires in COVID-19. The repertoire was sequenced with immunoSEQ multiplex PCR; TCRdb's copy has only in-frame clones and lacks some. Of a few hundred thousand clones listed, around 91% are singletons. The sequenced sample was PBMCs or T cells enriched from blood (not recorded which). The receptors shown here come from a woman aged 40 to 55 who had recovered from COVID-19.

In this sample, this clone turned up a few times. The chain employs TRBV11-3 and TRBJ1-2; 8 positions agree with TRBD1. The CDR3 loop spans 17 amino acids. V shed 5 bases and J 4 bases; nucleotides not matched to a gene: 15. Germline-derived CDR1 and CDR2 are SGHNT and YENEEA. In DNA form, the CDR3 reads TGTGCCAGCAGCCCCGACGGGACAGGCACAAACCCCTATGGCTACACCTTC. This encodes CASSPDGTGTNPYGYTF.

The gene calls are TRBV11-3 and TRBJ2-1; 8 bases fit TRBD2. The length of the CDR3 is 20 residues. V was pared by 3 bases and J by 6 bases, with 22 bases of the junction left unmatched. Looked up from germline, CDR1 is SGHNT and CDR2 is YENEEA. DNA of the CDR3: TGTGCCAGCAGCTTTCGTCGAGCGGGAGTTGTCACCCGTGGCGGCAATGAGCAGTTCTTC. Its translation is CASSFRRAGVVTRGGNEQFF.

The CDR3 sequence: CASSSEALYGYTF. DNA of the CDR3: TGTGCCAGCTCATCCGAGGCTCTCTATGGCTACACCTTC. This chain uses TRBV18 with TRBJ1-2; D gene unclear. The CDR3 is made up of 13 amino acids. Germline CDR1 and CDR2: KGHSH and LQKENI. With 5 bases removed from V and 4 bases from J, the gap between germline ends came to 11 bases.

This chain connects TRBV12-5 to TRBJ1-5, with D hard to call. V was trimmed by 6 bases and J by 4 bases, leaving 16 bases between them. CDR3 length: 15 residues. Germline CDR1 reads LGHNT; CDR2 reads FRNRAP. DNA of the CDR3: TGTGCTAGTGGCCGATCGGGTATTGAAAATCAGCCCCAGCATTTT. It translates to CASGRSGIENQPQHF. The full variable domain, its missing parts supplied by reference TRBV12-5 and TRBJ1-5, is DARVTQTPRHKVTEMGQEVTMRCQPILGHNTVFWYRQTMMQGLELLAYFRNRAPLDDSGMPKDRFSAEMPDATLATLKIQPSEPRDSAVYFCASGRSGIENQPQHFGDGTRLSIL.

This clone has only one observation. The identical CDR3 is also encoded by other nucleotide sequences in the sample. The rearrangement joins TRBV18 to TRBJ1-1; 7 positions agree with TRBD1. The CDR3 extends over 13 amino acids. V gave up 3 bases and J gave up 3 bases; unmatched junction bases: 1. CDR1 is KGHSH and CDR2 is LQKENI in the germline V gene. Here the CDR3 DNA reads TGTGCCAGCTCACCTACAGGGGACACTGAAGCTTTCTTT. Its protein is CASSPTGDTEAFF.

CDR3 loop: CASRTGTGGDGNTIYF. DNA of the CDR3: TGTGCCAGTAGAACCGGGACAGGGGGCGACGGAAACACCATATATTTT. The chain employs TRBV19 and TRBJ1-3, with 12 bases fitting TRBD1. J lost 4 bases, V lost 6 bases, and 7 bases had no gene match. This CDR3 contains 16 residues. The germline V gene has CDR1 LNHDA and CDR2 SQIVND (reference sequence).

The genes are TRBV6-2 or TRBV6-3 and TRBJ2-7, with 12 bases matching TRBD2. The CDR3 consists of 15 residues. Germline V gene sequence: CDR1 MNHEY, CDR2 SVGEGT. V shed 4 bases, J shed 5 bases, and the junction held 6 bases outside the gene matches. CDR3 in DNA: TGTGCCAGCAGTTTGCTAGCGGGGGGGCCGAACGAGCAGTACTTC. This gives the protein CASSLLAGGPNEQYF.

This chain uses TRBV7-9 with TRBJ2-2; 8 bases are shared with TRBD2. CDR1 is SEHNR, CDR2 FQNEAQ, per germline (reference sequence). Germline trimming cut 1 base from V and 5 bases from J; bases unmatched to any gene: 15. The CDR3 has 19 residues. Here the CDR3 DNA reads TGTGCCAGCAGCTTAGACCCAGCGGGAGTCTCTCAGGGGACCGGGGAGCTGTTTTTT. Protein: CASSLDPAGVSQGTGELFF.

The CDR3 bases are TGTGCCAGCAGTGAAACAGACGCTAGCGGAGAGACCCAGTACTTC. This gives the protein CASSETDASGETQYF. This chain connects TRBV2 to TRBJ2-5, with TRBD2 matching 7 bases. CDR3 length: 15 residues. Germline CDR1 is SNHLY and CDR2 is FYNNEI. The V and J ends lost 2 bases and 4 bases, in that order; junction bases with no gene match: 7. The whole variable domain, remainder taken from reference TRBV2 and TRBJ2-5, is EPEVTQTPSHQVTQMGQEVILRCVPISNHLYFYWYRQILGQKVEFLVSFYNNEISEKSEIFDDQFSVERPDGSNFTLKIRSTKLEDSAMYFCASSETDASGETQYFGPGTRLLVL.

The rearrangement uses TRBV2 and TRBJ2-1; 12 positions agree with TRBD1. V was pared by 6 bases and J by 8 bases, with 8 bases of the junction left unmatched. In germline, CDR1 is SNHLY, CDR2 FYNNEI. The CDR3 has 15 amino acids. DNA for the CDR3: TGTGCCAGCAGCCAGTACGGGACAGGGGGCGATGAGCAGTTCTTC. This gives the protein CASSQYGTGGDEQFF.

About this clone itself: A junction boundary mismatches the germline segment, possibly from a read error. The chain carries TRBV5-4 and TRBJ2-1; 12 bases are a match to TRBD2. Germline V lookup: CDR1 SGHNT, CDR2 YYREEE (reference sequence). The CDR3 length is 16 residues. For the CDR3, the DNA is TGTGCCAGCAGCCCAGCTAGCGGGAGGGCCTATAATGAGCAGTTCTTC. As protein: CASSPASGRAYNEQFF.

The rearrangement joins TRBV9 to TRBJ1-3; no firm D call. V lost 0 bases to trimming and J lost 7 bases, with 5 bases between them. This CDR3 has 12 amino acids. Germline V gives CDR1 SGDLS, CDR2 YYNGEE. CDR3 in amino acids: CASSVGENTIYF. In nucleotides, the CDR3 is TGTGCCAGCAGCGTAGGGGAGAACACCATATATTTT.

CDR3 in DNA: TGTGCCAGTAGATTGGGACAGGATAATTCACCCCTCCACTTT. Residues: CASRLGQDNSPLHF. The chain joins TRBV19 to TRBJ1-6; 8 bases align to TRBD1. Germline trimming cut 6 bases from V and 5 bases from J; bases unmatched to any gene: 3. CDR1 is LNHDA and CDR2 is SQIVND in the germline V gene (reference sequence). The CDR3 runs 14 residues.

The chain employs TRBV9 and TRBJ2-5, with 7 bases aligning to TRBD1. The V and J ends lost 0 bases and 0 bases, in that order; junction bases with no gene match: 14. CDR3 length: 19 amino acids. Germline V gene sequence: CDR1 SGDLS, CDR2 YYNGEE. The CDR3 DNA is TGTGCCAGCAGCGTAGTTCCCTTTCTCACCGGGACAGACCAAGAGACCCAGTACTTC. Its protein product is CASSVVPFLTGTDQETQYF.

The chain joins TRBV28 to TRBJ1-2, with 8 bases lining up with TRBD1. J lost 4 bases, V lost 7 bases, and 8 bases had no gene match. The CDR3 sequence is 14 residues long. Germline CDR1 MDHEN, CDR2 SYDVKM. The DNA for the CDR3 is TGTGCCAGCATTACCCAGGGGGCTTCCTATGGCTACACCTTC. It encodes CASITQGASYGYTF.

V and J are TRBV11-2 and TRBJ2-1; D is perhaps TRBD2 (6 bases). V shed 1 base and J shed 4 bases, with 11 bases lying between them. CDR3 length equals 15 residues. In germline, CDR1 is SGHAT, CDR2 FQNNGV. The CDR3 coding sequence is TGTGCCAGCAGCTTAGGACTAGTGAATTACAATGAGCAGTTCTTC. Translated, it gives CASSLGLVNYNEQFF.

The chain has TRBV30 and TRBJ2-2; TRBD2 agrees at 9 bases. Germline V CDR1 and CDR2: GTSNPN, SVGIG (reference sequence). V gave up 3 bases and J gave up 4 bases; unmatched junction bases: 6. This CDR3 is built from 15 residues. The CDR3 loop is CAWRNVAGATGELFF. The DNA of the CDR3 is TGTGCCTGGAGAAACGTAGCGGGGGCCACCGGGGAGCTGTTTTTT.

The chain is built from TRBV28 and TRBJ2-7, with D maybe TRBD1 (6 bases). Per the germline V gene, CDR1 is MDHEN and CDR2 is SYDVKM. CDR3 length: 12 residues. CDR3 residues: CALGAGSYEQYF. The DNA of the CDR3 is TGTGCTTTGGGGGCAGGCTCCTACGAGCAGTACTTC.

V and J are TRBV7-2 and TRBJ1-1; 7 nucleotides align to TRBD1. Per germline, CDR1 SGHTA and CDR2 FQGNSA. The CDR3 sequence is 17 residues long. The J segment lost 5 bases and the V segment lost 1 base, leaving 13 bases of the junction unmatched. In DNA, the CDR3 is TGTGCCAGCAGCTTAGGTTTTTTACCCAGGGGGATAACTGAAGCTTTCTTT. Its protein is CASSLGFLPRGITEAFF. The full variable domain, in which reference TRBV7-2 and TRBJ1-1 provide the parts outside the CDR3, is GAGVSQSPSNKVTEKGKDVELRCDPISGHTALYWYRQSLGQGLEFLIYFQGNSAPDKSGLPSDRFSAERTGGSVSTLTIQRTQQEDSAVYLCASSLGFLPRGITEAFFGQGTRLTVV.